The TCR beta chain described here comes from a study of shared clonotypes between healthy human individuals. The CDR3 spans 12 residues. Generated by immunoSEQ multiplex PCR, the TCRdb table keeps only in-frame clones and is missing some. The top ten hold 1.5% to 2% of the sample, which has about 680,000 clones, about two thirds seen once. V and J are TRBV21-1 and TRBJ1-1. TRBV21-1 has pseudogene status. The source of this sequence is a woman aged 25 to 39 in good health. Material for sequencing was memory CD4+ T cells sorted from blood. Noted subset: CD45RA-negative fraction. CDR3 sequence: CASSNGCTEAFF. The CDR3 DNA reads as TGTGCCAGCAGCAATGGTTGTACTGAAGCTTTCTTT.